This T cell receptor (beta chain) was recorded in a study of T cells after yellow fever vaccination. Study-wide results and caveats: It was the secondary response that reached its peak faster, day 5 versus 15, but it was weaker.

At least ten counts were recorded for this clonotype. Its antigen is as yet unknown. For TCR, cDNA came from 5'RACE template switching, which added a universal primer site and UMIs. TCRdb re-called the 5' RACE reads through MiXCR, storing one row per CDR3 protein. The sample has under 150,000 distinct CDR3 sequences; around 7.7% are singletons. Looked up from germline, CDR1 is SGHTA and CDR2 is FQGNSA. The CDR3 sequence is 14 residues long. V was clipped by 1 base and J by 4 bases; unmatched bases: 2. Sequencing used CD4+ T cells sorted from PBMCs, obtained 5 days after the yellow fever booster vaccination. The source of this sequence is a man aged 30-40 years who received the YFV17D yellow fever vaccine. The chain carries TRBV7-2 and TRBJ2-3, with 7 nucleotides matching TRBD1. Here the CDR3 reads CASSLERGPDTQYF. The CDR3 DNA reads TGTGCCAGCAGCTTAGAGAGGGGGCCAGATACGCAGTATTTT.